This TCR beta chain emerged from a study of somatic mutations in cytotoxic T cells in rheumatoid arthritis. Study-wide results and caveats: Unidentified antigens were the targets of the expanded CD8+ clones.

The assay was immunoSEQ multiplex PCR, and TCRdb's table has in-frame clones only and misses some. The sample holds some 20,000 clones, around 79% seen once. This clone was counted only a few times. Its antigen is as yet unknown. The receptor comes from a woman in her sixties or seventies in good health. The sample was CD8+ T cells sorted from blood.

The CDR3 DNA reads as TGTGCCAGCAGCTCTCGGAGTAGCGGGAGCCCAGATCTCTACGAGCAGTACTTC. This gives the protein CASSSRSSGSPDLYEQYF. The chain joins TRBV11-2 to TRBJ2-7, with 9 bases identical to TRBD2. The CDR3 is 18 amino acids. Trimming cost V 4 bases and J 3 bases; bases outside gene matches: 16. Per the germline V gene, CDR1 is SGHAT and CDR2 is FQNNGV.